Listed here are 32 T cell receptor beta chains from one sample, sequenced in a study of cytomegalovirus exposure and HLA in healthy donors. PCR primers comprised 60 Vbeta and 13 Jbeta primers. The table came from immunoSEQ multiplex PCR; TCRdb's copy has only in-frame clones and leaves some out. The table lists under 150,000 clones, approximately 80% of them singletons, with around 1.2% in the top ten. The sequenced sample consisted of PBMCs. The receptors shown here come from a middle-aged man in good health and CMV-seronegative.

The rearrangement joins TRBV4-2 to TRBJ2-3, with 9 bases lining up with TRBD1. This CDR3 comprises 15 residues. J was trimmed by 1 base and V by 1 base; bases with no gene match: 0. Per germline, CDR1 LGHNA and CDR2 YNFKEQ. In nucleotides, the CDR3 is TGTGCCAGCAGCCAAGGGACAGGGGGCACAGATACGCAGTATTTT. This translates into CASSQGTGGTDTQYF.

This clone turned up a few times. This rearrangement joins TRBV11-2 to TRBJ1-2; D might be TRBD1 (5 bases). V lost 6 bases and J lost 4, with 18 bases in between. CDR3 length: 15 amino acids. Germline V lookup: CDR1 SGHAT, CDR2 FQNNGV. CDR3 coding DNA: TGTGCCAGCAGAAGGCAGCGGGGCCCCCTCTATGGCTACACCTTC. This translates into CASRRQRGPLYGYTF.

The rearrangement links TRBV19 to TRBJ2-7, with D tentatively TRBD2 (5 bases). The V end was cut by 1 base, the J end by 2 bases, with 12 bases between. The CDR3 totals 15 residues. Germline V gene sequence: CDR1 LNHDA, CDR2 SQIVND (reference sequence). The CDR3 sequence: CASSIGEGRPYEQYF. CDR3 nucleotides: TGTGCCAGTAGTATAGGAGAGGGCCGGCCCTACGAGCAGTACTTC.

This chain joins TRBV9 and TRBJ1-3, with TRBD1 as a possible D gene (5 bases). V lost 0 bases, J lost 0 bases, and 10 bases lay in between. CDR1 is SGDLS, CDR2 YYNGEE, per germline. CDR3 length: 16 amino acids. The chain's CDR3 is CASSVAAGHSGNTIYF. CDR3 DNA: TGTGCCAGCAGCGTAGCGGCAGGACACTCTGGAAACACCATATATTTT.

The chain links TRBV7-9 to TRBJ2-2; 13 nucleotides agree with TRBD2. Germline values: CDR1 SEHNR, CDR2 FQNEAQ (reference sequence). The CDR3 runs to 17 residues. Losses at the gene ends were 4 bases for V and 7 bases for J; bases not matched to a gene: 9. The CDR3 is CASSSSGLAGEDGELFF. As DNA, the CDR3 is TGTGCCAGCAGCTCCTCCGGACTAGCGGGAGAAGACGGGGAGCTGTTTTTT.

J is TRBJ2-1 and V is TRBV5-1; a weak D match, TRBD1 (6 bases). The germline V gene has CDR1 SGHRS and CDR2 YFSETQ. CDR3 length: 15 amino acids. Trimming pared 7 bases from V and 8 bases from J, leaving 22 bases between. The CDR3 sequence is CASRRVAGDVDEQFF. The CDR3 region has the DNA TGCGCCAGCCGTCGGGTGGCAGGGGATGTCGATGAGCAGTTCTTC. The full variable domain, its missing parts supplied by reference TRBV5-1 and TRBJ2-1, is KAGVTQTPRYLIKTRGQQVTLSCSPISGHRSVSWYQQTPGQGLQFLFEYFSETQRNKGNFPGRFSGRQFSNSRSEMNVSTLELGDSALYLCASRRVAGDVDEQFFGPGTRLTVL.

This rearrangement joins TRBV18 to TRBJ2-6; 7 positions match TRBD1. This CDR3 region has 15 residues. The V and J ends lost 5 bases and 1 base, in that order; junction bases with no gene match: 2. Per germline, CDR1 KGHSH and CDR2 LQKENI. CDR3 region: CASSAQGSGANVLTF. As DNA, the CDR3 is TGTGCCAGCTCAGCACAGGGGTCTGGGGCCAACGTCCTGACTTTC.

The chain is built from TRBV14 and TRBJ1-2, with 8 bases that match TRBD1. The V gene end was trimmed by 4 bases and the J gene end by 5 bases; junction bases not matched to a gene: 9. The CDR3 length is 15 residues. Germline values: CDR1 SGHDN, CDR2 FVKESK. The CDR3 DNA sequence: TGTGCCAGCAGCCGAGACAGGACAGGGTTGTATGGCTACACCTTC. Protein: CASSRDRTGLYGYTF.

The chain has TRBV2 and TRBJ2-7, with 12 bases matching TRBD2. V dropped 8 bases and J dropped 5; count of bases not matched to a gene: 4. The CDR3 length is 13 residues. Germline lookup yields CDR1 SNHLY and CDR2 FYNNEI. DNA for the CDR3: TGTGCCAGCGGACTAGCGGGACACAACGAGCAGTACTTC. Its protein is CASGLAGHNEQYF.

The V gene is TRBV13, the J gene TRBJ2-1; 9 bases agree with TRBD2. CDR3 length: 17 residues. The ends lost 4 bases at V and 2 bases at J; junction bases unmatched: 9. Germline V gene lookup returns CDR1 PRHDT and CDR2 FYEKMQ (reference sequence). The CDR3, as DNA: TGTGCCAGCAGCTGGGGTTCTAGCGGGAATACCTACAATGAGCAGTTCTTC. The encoded protein is CASSWGSSGNTYNEQFF. Looking up the rest from reference TRBV13 and TRBJ2-1 gives the full variable domain: AAGVIQSPRHLIKEKRETATLKCYPIPRHDTVYWYQQGPGQDPQFLISFYEKMQSDKGSIPDRFSAQQFSDYHSELNMSSLELGDSALYFCASSWGSSGNTYNEQFFGPGTRLTVL.

V is TRBV19 and J is TRBJ2-1; 9 bases are shared with TRBD2. CDR3 length equals 15 residues. Trimming cost V 3 bases and J 15 bases; bases outside gene matches: 15. Per germline, CDR1 LNHDA and CDR2 SQIVND (reference sequence). CDR3 region: CASSISDSGGGNLFF. In DNA, the CDR3 is TGTGCCAGTAGTATTTCGGATAGCGGGGGAGGGAACCTGTTCTTC.

The chain carries TRBV13 and TRBJ2-2, with 13 bases aligning to TRBD2. With V trimmed by 5 bases and J by 7 bases, 7 bases remained unmatched. The CDR3 length is 16 residues. Looked up from germline, CDR1 is PRHDT and CDR2 is FYEKMQ (reference sequence). CDR3 sequence: CASSPRTSGSHGELFF. The CDR3 DNA sequence: TGTGCCAGCAGCCCGCGGACTAGCGGGAGTCACGGGGAGCTGTTTTTT. The whole variable domain, filled in from reference TRBV13 and TRBJ2-2, reads AAGVIQSPRHLIKEKRETATLKCYPIPRHDTVYWYQQGPGQDPQFLISFYEKMQSDKGSIPDRFSAQQFSDYHSELNMSSLELGDSALYFCASSPRTSGSHGELFFGEGSRLTVL.

CDR3 sequence reads: CASGLVPLGQGWVNTEAFF. In nucleotides, the CDR3 is TGTGCTAGTGGTTTGGTACCCCTGGGACAGGGATGGGTAAACACTGAAGCTTTCTTT. V usage is TRBV12-5 and J usage is TRBJ1-1, with TRBD1 matching over 9 bases. CDR1 is LGHNT and CDR2 is FRNRAP in the germline V gene. The CDR3 is 19 amino acids. J gave up 2 bases and V 0 bases, and 13 bases lay outside the gene matches.

V usage is TRBV10-2 and J usage is TRBJ2-7; TRBD2 agrees at 11 bases. Germline V lookup: CDR1 WSHSY, CDR2 SAAADI. V was clipped by 8 bases and J by 4 bases; unmatched bases: 7. This CDR3 is built from 14 residues. CDR3 in DNA: TGCGCCAGCGGGGGTAGCGGGAGGGGGTACGAGCAGTACTTC. Its translation: CASGGSGRGYEQYF.

The genes are TRBV5-1 and TRBJ1-3; no reliable D call. Per germline, CDR1 SGHRS and CDR2 YFSETQ. With 4 bases removed from V and 0 bases from J, the gap between germline ends came to 8 bases. The CDR3 runs to 14 residues. Here the CDR3 reads CASSDSSSGNTIYF. The CDR3 region has the DNA TGCGCCAGCAGCGACTCGAGCTCTGGAAACACCATATATTTT.

This chain joins TRBV20-1 and TRBJ2-1; D is possibly TRBD2 (5 bases). Germline CDR1 and CDR2: DFQATT and SNEGSKA (reference sequence). Deletions cut 7 bases from V and 6 bases from J, with 10 bases between. This CDR3 spans 11 amino acids. Written as DNA, the CDR3 is TGCAGTGTCGGGAAGTTCAATGAGCAGTTCTTC. Translation gives CSVGKFNEQFF.

The chain recombines TRBV29-1 with TRBJ2-5, with D possibly being TRBD1 (5 bases). V was clipped by 2 bases and J by 3 bases, with 7 bases between them. CDR1 and CDR2 (germline): SQVTM, ANQGSEA. The CDR3 covers 12 residues. The CDR3 DNA follows: TGCAGCGTTGAAATGGACAAAGAGACCCAGTACTTC. Translation: CSVEMDKETQYF.

The V call is TRBV7-3, the J call TRBJ2-3, with D uncertain. Between the trimmed V and J ends, which lost 3 bases and 4 bases, there was a span of 5 bases. The CDR3 runs 12 residues. The germline gives CDR1 SGHTA, CDR2 FQGTGA. The CDR3 sequence: CASSFQSDTQYF. CDR3 nucleotide sequence: TGTGCCAGCAGCTTCCAGTCAGATACGCAGTATTTT.

J is TRBJ2-2 and V is TRBV19, with 9 bases identical to TRBD2. From germline, CDR1 is LNHDA and CDR2 SQIVND (reference sequence). V was pared by 5 bases and J by 6 bases, with 16 bases of the junction left unmatched. This CDR3 has 18 residues. The CDR3 coding sequence is TGTGCCAGTAGTGCCCCTGGATCGGGTAGCGGGAGATCCGGGGAGCTGTTTTTT. It is translated as CASSAPGSGSGRSGELFF.

In its sample, this clone was seen once. The chain employs TRBV7-9 and TRBJ1-1; D is possibly TRBD1 (5 bases). V lost 1 base and J lost 8, with 8 bases in between. The CDR3 has 12 amino acids. The germline V gene encodes CDR1 SEHNR and CDR2 FQNEAQ (reference sequence). The CDR3 DNA follows: TGTGCCAGCAGCTTAGTGGGGGGGGAAGCTTTCTTT. Translating it yields CASSLVGGEAFF.

The sample holds a few counts of this clone. The CDR3 region has the DNA TGTGCCAGCAGTCGACGAATCGGCAGGGGGCTAGGGGAGACCCAGTACTTC. Translated: CASSRRIGRGLGETQYF. The V call is TRBV27, the J call TRBJ2-5; 8 nucleotides match TRBD1. The length of the CDR3 is 17 residues. Germline V gene sequence: CDR1 MNHEY, CDR2 SMNVEV (reference sequence). J gave up 5 bases and V 5 bases, and 16 bases lay outside the gene matches.

This clone was seen a few times. The chain couples TRBV28 to TRBJ2-7, with D maybe TRBD1 (5 bases). Between the trimmed V and J ends, which lost 4 bases and 4 bases, there was a span of 8 bases. Germline loops: CDR1 MDHEN, CDR2 SYDVKM. This CDR3 is built from 12 residues. CDR3 residues: CASSSDRYEQYF. The CDR3 nucleotides are TGTGCCAGCAGTTCTGACAGATACGAGCAGTACTTC.

This chain links TRBV7-2 with TRBJ2-7, with 13 bases lining up with TRBD2. The CDR3 loop spans 14 amino acids. The ends lost 4 bases at V and 6 bases at J; junction bases unmatched: 3. Germline assignment: CDR1 SGHTA and CDR2 FQGNSA. CDR3 amino acids: CASSSGTSGTEQYF. The CDR3 nucleotides are TGTGCCAGCAGCTCTGGGACTAGCGGGACCGAGCAGTACTTC.

The chain recombines TRBV11-2 with TRBJ2-5; D is possibly TRBD2 (6 bases). Germline assignment: CDR1 SGHAT and CDR2 FQNNGV. The V end was cut by 6 bases, the J end by 5 bases, with 16 bases between. The CDR3 consists of 14 residues. CDR3 nucleotide sequence: TGTGCCAGCAGAGGCGGGACCCCCGAGGAGACCCAGTACTTC. Translated: CASRGGTPEETQYF.

The rearrangement joins TRBV2 to TRBJ2-7; no firm D call. Trimming removed 1 base from V and 6 bases from J, with 4 bases in between. The CDR3 sequence is 11 residues long. Germline V gives CDR1 SNHLY, CDR2 FYNNEI. In nucleotides, the CDR3 is TGTGCCAGCAGTGAAGTGCGCGAGCAGTACTTC. It translates to CASSEVREQYF.

J is TRBJ1-5 and V is TRBV29-1, with D possibly matching TRBD1 (5 bases). Germline assignment: CDR1 SQVTM and CDR2 ANQGSEA. V was clipped by 4 bases and J by 7 bases, with 14 bases between them. The CDR3 sequence is 13 residues long. CDR3 sequence: CSVGRDVGQPQHF. In DNA, the CDR3 is TGCAGCGTTGGGAGGGACGTTGGGCAGCCCCAGCATTTT.

This clone appeared a few times. This rearrangement joins TRBV9 to TRBJ2-3, with a tentative D call TRBD2 (6 bases). This CDR3 spans 15 amino acids. Deletions cut 0 bases from V and 7 bases from J, with 15 bases between. Germline V gene data show CDR1 as SGDLS and CDR2 as YYNGEE. The CDR3 is CASSVAGTLLYTQYF. CDR3 DNA: TGTGCCAGCAGCGTAGCGGGGACTCTACTGTATACGCAGTATTTT.

This CDR3 is CASRRQLNTEAFF. CDR3 sequence (DNA): TGTGCCAGCAGAAGACAGCTGAACACTGAAGCTTTCTTT. The rearrangement links TRBV6-1 to TRBJ1-1, with D maybe TRBD1 (5 bases). V gave up 6 bases and J gave up 0 bases, with 8 bases separating them. The CDR3 loop spans 13 amino acids. In germline, CDR1 is MNHNS, CDR2 SASEGT.

J is TRBJ2-5 and V is TRBV29-1, with 10 bases matching TRBD1. V gave up 7 bases and J gave up 5 bases; unmatched junction bases: 7. The CDR3 is made up of 13 amino acids. Germline loops: CDR1 SQVTM, CDR2 ANQGSEA. The CDR3 is CSGTGGDGETQYF. CDR3 nucleotides: TGCAGCGGGACAGGGGGAGACGGGGAGACCCAGTACTTC.

CDR3 nucleotide sequence: TGTGCCAGCAGCGGGACTAGCGGGAACGAGCAGTACTTC. Amino acids: CASSGTSGNEQYF. This sequence joins TRBV7-2 and TRBJ2-7; 13 positions agree with TRBD2. The V gene end was trimmed by 5 bases and the J gene end by 5 bases; junction bases not matched to a gene: 0. Germline lookup yields CDR1 SGHTA and CDR2 FQGNSA. This CDR3 has 13 amino acids.

The chain carries TRBV29-1 and TRBJ2-1; no clear D gene. Trimming shortened V by 4 bases and J by 9 bases, and 13 bases separated the two germline ends. This CDR3 has 12 residues. Germline loops: CDR1 SQVTM, CDR2 ANQGSEA. The CDR3, as DNA: TGCAGCGTTGCGTTGAGTCGCGGTGAGCAGTTCTTC. It is translated as CSVALSRGEQFF.

CDR3: CASSMVDRVEEKLFF. CDR3 nucleotides: TGTGCCAGTAGTATGGTTGACAGGGTGGAGGAAAAACTGTTTTTT. The chain is built from TRBV19 and TRBJ1-4; 7 bases are a match to TRBD1. CDR3 size: 15 residues. Germline V gene lookup returns CDR1 LNHDA and CDR2 SQIVND (reference sequence). Unmatched junction bases numbered 9, after V lost 3 bases and J lost 8 bases.